This section outlines one TCR beta chain sequence together with its context. Its antigen is currently unknown. A second PCR, run for about 6 to 11 cycles, used a sample-barcoded 5' primer plus a J-beta primer mix. MiXCR, applied by TCRdb to the 5' RACE reads, yields one record per CDR3 protein. The sample yields 380,000 or so distinct CDR3 sequences, about 55% seen once. These data originate in a study of blood T cells in healthy people across ages. General study findings and limits: Per-million-T-cell TCR beta diversity fell roughly linearly with age.

The sequence was collected from a man between 60 and 70 years old in good health. Material for sequencing was blood.

Here the CDR3 reads CASSLEAADADTQYF. The DNA of the CDR3 is TGTGCCAGCAGTTTAGAGGCTGCAGACGCAGATACGCAGTATTTT. The chain employs TRBV27 and TRBJ2-3; unclear D gene. The CDR3 totals 15 residues. V dropped 2 bases and J dropped 4 bases, with 13 bases sitting between them. The germline V gene has CDR1 MNHEY and CDR2 SMNVEV (reference sequence).